Shown below are 6 T cell receptor beta chains from a single sample sequenced in a study of cytomegalovirus exposure and HLA in healthy donors. The PCR had 60 Vbeta and 13 Jbeta primers. Some clones are missing from TCRdb's copy, which holds only in-frame ones; the method was immunoSEQ multiplex PCR. The data show about 140,000 clones, over 60% seen once. Source material: PBMCs. The receptors here all came from a male donor in good health and CMV-seropositive.

This clone was detected only a few times. The chain joins TRBV29-1 to TRBJ2-1, with D perhaps TRBD1 (6 bases). Germline lookup yields CDR1 SQVTM and CDR2 ANQGSEA. This CDR3 is 15 amino acids long. V lost 7 bases to trimming and J lost 0 bases, with 16 bases between them. The CDR3 spells CSAQSQDSSYNEQFF. The CDR3 bases are TGCAGCGCCCAGAGCCAGGACAGCTCCTACAATGAGCAGTTCTTC.

The rearrangement links TRBV7-3 to TRBJ2-5, with 8 bases fitting TRBD2. The CDR3 runs 14 residues. V dropped 4 bases and J dropped 4; count of bases not matched to a gene: 5. Germline CDR1 is SGHTA and CDR2 is FQGTGA. The CDR3 loop is CASSSGLGGETQYF. The DNA for the CDR3 is TGTGCCAGCAGCTCGGGACTAGGGGGAGAGACCCAGTACTTC.

The genes are TRBV7-8 and TRBJ2-5; tentative D call: TRBD1 (5 bases). The germline gives CDR1 SGHVS, CDR2 FQNEAQ. Trimming shortened V by 5 bases and J by 4 bases, and 11 bases separated the two germline ends. The CDR3 is made up of 13 amino acids. In nucleotides, the CDR3 is TGTGCCAGCAGCCCCACAGGCGCAGAGACCCAGTACTTC. It codes for CASSPTGAETQYF. Full variable domain (rest looked up from reference TRBV7-8 and TRBJ2-5): GAGVSQSPRYKVAKRGQDVALRCDPISGHVSLFWYQQALGQGPEFLTYFQNEAQLDKSGLPSDRFFAERPEGSVSTLKIQRTQQEDSAVYLCASSPTGAETQYFGPGTRLLVL.

The chain has TRBV7-3 and TRBJ2-6, with 9 bases lining up with TRBD1. Germline CDR1 and CDR2: SGHTA and FQGTGA. J was trimmed by 0 bases and V by 0 bases; bases with no gene match: 6. The CDR3 runs 19 residues. The CDR3 reads CASSLTRRQGVSGANVLTF. The CDR3 coding sequence is TGTGCCAGCAGCTTAACGAGGAGACAGGGGGTCTCTGGGGCCAACGTCCTGACTTTC.

This clone was seen more than once but under ten times. The V call is TRBV4-2, the J call TRBJ1-3; D is unclear. The germline gives CDR1 LGHNA, CDR2 YNFKEQ. The CDR3 is made up of 15 amino acids. Deletions cut 0 bases from V and 9 bases from J, with 15 bases between. The CDR3 coding sequence is TGTGCCAGCAGCCAAGAATGGCCTCCCTCTGGCACCATATATTTT. Amino acids: CASSQEWPPSGTIYF.

This chain links TRBV7-9 with TRBJ1-1; no firm D call. V was shortened by 4 bases and J by 0 bases, with 6 bases between the two germline ends. Germline assignment: CDR1 SEHNR and CDR2 FQNEAQ (reference sequence). The CDR3 is 13 amino acids. CDR3 coding DNA: TGTGCCAGCAGCTCACTAGTGAACACTGAAGCTTTCTTT. It is translated as CASSSLVNTEAFF.